This T cell receptor beta chain is drawn from a study of cytomegalovirus exposure and HLA in healthy donors. In the study overall: An earlier analysis found 117 million unique TCR beta sequences from roughly 170 million T cells.

The PCR contained 60 Vbeta and 13 Jbeta primers. Libraries were prepared by immunoSEQ multiplex PCR; TCRdb keeps only in-frame clonotypes and omits some of them. The table lists around 150,000 clones, 55% to 70% of them singletons, with about 7.1% in the top ten. With regard to this clone: Its antigen is not known.

Overall study findings and caveats: An analysis that was carried out later associated 16,000 or so TCR beta sequences with HLA alleles at 0.05 false discovery rate.

V lost 0 bases to trimming and J lost 6 bases, with 3 bases between them. CDR3 length equals 11 residues. Germline V gene data show CDR1 as SGHRS and CDR2 as YFSETQ. The chain carries TRBV5-1 and TRBJ1-2; D remains unclear. The TCR originated in a woman aged 55-69 years in good health and CMV-seropositive. Sample: PBMCs. The CDR3 region is CASSLGHGYTF. CDR3 DNA: TGCGCCAGCAGCTTGGGGCATGGCTACACCTTC.